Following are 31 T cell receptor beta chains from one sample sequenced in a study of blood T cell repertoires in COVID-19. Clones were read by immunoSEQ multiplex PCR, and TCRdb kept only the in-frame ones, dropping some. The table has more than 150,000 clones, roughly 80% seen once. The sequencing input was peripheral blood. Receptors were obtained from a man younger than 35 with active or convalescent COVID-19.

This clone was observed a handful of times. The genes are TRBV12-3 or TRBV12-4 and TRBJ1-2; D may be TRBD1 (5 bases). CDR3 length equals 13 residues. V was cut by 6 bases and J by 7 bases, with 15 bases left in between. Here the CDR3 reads CASSPMGGGGYTF. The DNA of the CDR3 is TGTGCCAGCAGCCCAATGGGGGGAGGTGGCTACACCTTC.

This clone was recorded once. The DNA of the CDR3 is TGTGCCAGTAGTATATACGCGGGATCCTACGAGCAGTACTTC. Its translation: CASSIYAGSYEQYF. This chain connects TRBV19 to TRBJ2-7, with D possibly TRBD2 on 6 matching bases. The CDR3 extends over 14 amino acids. Germline assignment: CDR1 LNHDA and CDR2 SQIVND (reference sequence). Trimming took off 2 bases at V and 1 base at J, with 9 bases between the two ends.

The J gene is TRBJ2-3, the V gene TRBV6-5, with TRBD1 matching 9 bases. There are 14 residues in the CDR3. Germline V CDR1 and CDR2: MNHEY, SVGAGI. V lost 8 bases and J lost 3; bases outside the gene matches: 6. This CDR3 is CASARDRDTDTQYF. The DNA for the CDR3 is TGTGCCAGCGCCCGGGACAGGGATACAGATACGCAGTATTTT.

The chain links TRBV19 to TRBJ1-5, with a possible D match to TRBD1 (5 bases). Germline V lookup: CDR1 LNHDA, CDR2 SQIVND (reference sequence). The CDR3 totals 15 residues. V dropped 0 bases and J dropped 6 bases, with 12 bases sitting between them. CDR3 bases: TGTGCCAGTAGTATAGAGGGGCAGGGAAGTCAGCCCCAGCATTTT. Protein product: CASSIEGQGSQPQHF. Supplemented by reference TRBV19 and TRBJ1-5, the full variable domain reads DGGITQSPKYLFRKEGQNVTLSCEQNLNHDAMYWYRQDPGQGLRLIYYSQIVNDFQKGDIAEGYSVSREKKESFPLTVTSAQKNPTAFYLCASSIEGQGSQPQHFGDGTRLSIL.

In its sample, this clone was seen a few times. In DNA, the CDR3 is TGTGCCAGCAGCTTTTCCTTTTTTAGCGAATCGGGGGCAGATACGCAGTATTTT. It yields the protein CASSFSFFSESGADTQYF. V usage is TRBV7-9 and J usage is TRBJ2-3; tentative D call: TRBD2 (6 bases). Trimming cost V 3 bases and J 4 bases, with 23 bases left between them. Germline CDR1 is SEHNR and CDR2 is FQNEAQ (reference sequence). The CDR3 has 18 residues. The full variable domain, with the rest looked up from reference TRBV7-9 and TRBJ2-3, is DTGVSQNPRHKITKRGQNVTFRCDPISEHNRLYWYRQTLGQGPEFLTYFQNEAQLEKSRLLSDRFSAERPKGSFSTLEIQRTEQGDSAMYLCASSFSFFSESGADTQYFGPGTRLTVL.

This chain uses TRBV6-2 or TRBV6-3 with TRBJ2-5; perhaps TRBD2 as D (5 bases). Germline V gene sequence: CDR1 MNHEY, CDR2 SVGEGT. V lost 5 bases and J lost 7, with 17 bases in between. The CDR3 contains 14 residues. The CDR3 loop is CASSVTRPIRTQYF. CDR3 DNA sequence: TGTGCCAGCAGTGTTACTAGGCCCATAAGGACCCAGTACTTC.

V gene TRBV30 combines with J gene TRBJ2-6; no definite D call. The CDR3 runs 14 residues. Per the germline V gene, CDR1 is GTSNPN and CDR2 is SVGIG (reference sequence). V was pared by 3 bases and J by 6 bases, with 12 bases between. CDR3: CAWSKQKKANVLTF. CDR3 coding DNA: TGTGCCTGGAGCAAACAAAAGAAGGCCAACGTCCTGACTTTC.

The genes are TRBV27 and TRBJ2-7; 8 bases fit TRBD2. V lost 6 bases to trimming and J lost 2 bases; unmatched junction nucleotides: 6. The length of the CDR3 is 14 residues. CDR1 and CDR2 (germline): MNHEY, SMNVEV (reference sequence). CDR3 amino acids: CASRLAGLAYEQYF. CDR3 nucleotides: TGTGCCAGCAGATTAGCGGGGCTTGCCTACGAGCAGTACTTC.

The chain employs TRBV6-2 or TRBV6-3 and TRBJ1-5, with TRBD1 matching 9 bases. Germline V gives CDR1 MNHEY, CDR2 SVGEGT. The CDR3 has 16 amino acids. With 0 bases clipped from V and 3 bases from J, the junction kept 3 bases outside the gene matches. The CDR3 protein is CASSYSGTGNNQPQHF. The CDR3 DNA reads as TGTGCCAGCAGTTACTCCGGGACAGGGAACAATCAGCCCCAGCATTTT.

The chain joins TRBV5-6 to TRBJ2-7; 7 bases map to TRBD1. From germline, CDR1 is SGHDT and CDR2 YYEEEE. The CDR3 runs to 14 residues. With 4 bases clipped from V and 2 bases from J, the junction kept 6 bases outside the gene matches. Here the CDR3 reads CASSRGQSPYEQYF. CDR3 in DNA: TGTGCCAGCAGCCGGGGACAGTCTCCCTACGAGCAGTACTTC.

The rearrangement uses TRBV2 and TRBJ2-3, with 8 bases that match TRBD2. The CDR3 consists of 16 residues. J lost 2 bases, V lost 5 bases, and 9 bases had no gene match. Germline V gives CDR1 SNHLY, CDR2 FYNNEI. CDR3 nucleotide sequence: TGTGCCAGCAGTCCGGAGAGAGCGGGGGTCACAGATACGCAGTATTTT. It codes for CASSPERAGVTDTQYF.

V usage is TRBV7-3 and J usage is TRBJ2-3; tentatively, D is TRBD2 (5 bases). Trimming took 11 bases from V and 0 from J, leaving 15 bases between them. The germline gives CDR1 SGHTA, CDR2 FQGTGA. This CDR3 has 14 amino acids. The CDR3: CASRPGESTDTQYF. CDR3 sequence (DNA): TGTGCCTCCCGACCCGGGGAAAGCACAGATACGCAGTATTTT.

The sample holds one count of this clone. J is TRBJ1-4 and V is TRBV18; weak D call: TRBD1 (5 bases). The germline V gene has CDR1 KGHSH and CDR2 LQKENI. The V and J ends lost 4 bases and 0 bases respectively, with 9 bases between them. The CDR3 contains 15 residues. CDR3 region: CASSRTTATNEKLFF. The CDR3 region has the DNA TGTGCCAGCTCACGGACAACAGCAACTAATGAAAAACTGTTTTTT. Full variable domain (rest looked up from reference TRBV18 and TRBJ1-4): NAGVMQNPRHLVRRRGQEARLRCSPMKGHSHVYWYRQLPEEGLKFMVYLQKENIIDESGMPKERFSAEFPKEGPSILRIQQVVRGDSAAYFCASSRTTATNEKLFFGSGTQLSVL.

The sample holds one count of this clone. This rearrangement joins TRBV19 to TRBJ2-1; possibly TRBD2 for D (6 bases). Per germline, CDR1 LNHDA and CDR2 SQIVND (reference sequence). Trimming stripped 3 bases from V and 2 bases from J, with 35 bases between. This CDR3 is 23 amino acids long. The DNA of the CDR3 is TGTGCCAGTAGTATTCGTCGAGTCGATGGAGGGCTCTCGCAGCGCCTTACCTACAATGAGCAGTTCTTC. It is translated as CASSIRRVDGGLSQRLTYNEQFF.

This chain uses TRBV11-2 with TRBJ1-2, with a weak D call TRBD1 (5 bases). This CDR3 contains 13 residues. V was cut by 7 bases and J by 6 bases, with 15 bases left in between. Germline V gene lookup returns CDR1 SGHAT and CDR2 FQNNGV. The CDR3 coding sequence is TGTGCCAGCACCCTTAATGGGGGGGATGGCTACACCTTC. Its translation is CASTLNGGDGYTF.

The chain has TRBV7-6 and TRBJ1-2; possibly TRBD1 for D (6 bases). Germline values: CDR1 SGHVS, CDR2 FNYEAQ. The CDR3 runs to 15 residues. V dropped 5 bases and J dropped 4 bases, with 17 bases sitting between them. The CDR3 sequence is CASSLTPGESYGYTF. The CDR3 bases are TGTGCCAGCAGCCTTACCCCAGGGGAAAGCTATGGCTACACCTTC.

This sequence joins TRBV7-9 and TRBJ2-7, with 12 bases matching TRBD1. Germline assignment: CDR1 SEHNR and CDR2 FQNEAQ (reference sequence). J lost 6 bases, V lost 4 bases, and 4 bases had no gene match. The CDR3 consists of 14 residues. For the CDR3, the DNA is TGTGCCAGCAGCTCCCGGGACAGGGGGCCCGAGCAGTACTTC. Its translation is CASSSRDRGPEQYF. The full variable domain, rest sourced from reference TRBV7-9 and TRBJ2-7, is DTGVSQNPRHKITKRGQNVTFRCDPISEHNRLYWYRQTLGQGPEFLTYFQNEAQLEKSRLLSDRFSAERPKGSFSTLEIQRTEQGDSAMYLCASSSRDRGPEQYFGPGTRLTVT.

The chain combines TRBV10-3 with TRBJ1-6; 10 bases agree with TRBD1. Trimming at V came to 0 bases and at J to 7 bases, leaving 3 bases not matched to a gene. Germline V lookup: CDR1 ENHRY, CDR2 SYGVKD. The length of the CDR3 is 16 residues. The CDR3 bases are TGTGCCATCAGTGAGTCACCGGGACAGGGGAATTCACCCCTCCACTTT. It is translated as CAISESPGQGNSPLHF.

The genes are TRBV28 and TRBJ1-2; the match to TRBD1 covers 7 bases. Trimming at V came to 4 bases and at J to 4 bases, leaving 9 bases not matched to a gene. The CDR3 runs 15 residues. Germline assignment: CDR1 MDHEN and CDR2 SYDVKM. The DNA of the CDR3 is TGTGCCAGCAGTTCACCCGCCGCAGGGGGCTATGGCTACACCTTC. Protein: CASSSPAAGGYGYTF.

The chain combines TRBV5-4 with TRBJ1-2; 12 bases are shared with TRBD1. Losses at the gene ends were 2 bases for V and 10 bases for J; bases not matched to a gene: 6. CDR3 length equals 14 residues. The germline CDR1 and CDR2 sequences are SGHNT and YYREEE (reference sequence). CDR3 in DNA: TGTGCCAGCAGCTTTTCGTCGGGACAGGGGGCCTACACCTTC. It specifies CASSFSSGQGAYTF.

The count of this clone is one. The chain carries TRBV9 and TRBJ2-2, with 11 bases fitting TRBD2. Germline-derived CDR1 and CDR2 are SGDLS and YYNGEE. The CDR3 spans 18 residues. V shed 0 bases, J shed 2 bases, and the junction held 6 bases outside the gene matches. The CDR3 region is CASSVEGTSGLNTGELFF. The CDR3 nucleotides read TGTGCCAGCAGCGTAGAAGGGACTAGCGGACTAAACACCGGGGAGCTGTTTTTT.

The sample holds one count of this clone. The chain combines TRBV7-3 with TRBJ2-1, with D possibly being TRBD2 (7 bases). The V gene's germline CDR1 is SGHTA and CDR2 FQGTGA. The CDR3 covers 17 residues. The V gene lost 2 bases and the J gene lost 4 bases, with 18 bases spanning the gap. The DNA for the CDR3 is TGTGCCAGCAGCTTATTGGGACGGGGGGCATCGTACAATGAGCAGTTCTTC. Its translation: CASSLLGRGASYNEQFF.

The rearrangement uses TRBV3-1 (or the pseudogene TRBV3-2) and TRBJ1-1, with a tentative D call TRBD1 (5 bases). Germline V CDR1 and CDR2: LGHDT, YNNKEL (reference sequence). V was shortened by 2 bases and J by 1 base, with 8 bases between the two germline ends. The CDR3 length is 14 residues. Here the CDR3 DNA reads TGTGCCAGCAGCCAAAATACAGGGAACACTGAAGCTTTCTTT. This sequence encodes CASSQNTGNTEAFF.

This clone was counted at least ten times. The chain's CDR3 is CSVQKTVYNEQFF. The CDR3 DNA sequence: TGCAGCGTCCAAAAGACTGTCTACAATGAGCAGTTCTTC. The rearrangement links TRBV29-1 to TRBJ2-1; no clear D. This CDR3 region has 13 residues. Trimming removed 6 bases at V and 3 bases at J, with 12 bases between. Germline V gene sequence: CDR1 SQVTM, CDR2 ANQGSEA.

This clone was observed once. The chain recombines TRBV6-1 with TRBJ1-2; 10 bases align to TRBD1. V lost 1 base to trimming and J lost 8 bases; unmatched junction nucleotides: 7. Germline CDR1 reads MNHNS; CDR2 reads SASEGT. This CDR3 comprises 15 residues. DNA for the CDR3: TGTGCCAGCAGTGAAGACCGGGACAGGGGACGAGGCTACACCTTC. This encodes CASSEDRDRGRGYTF.

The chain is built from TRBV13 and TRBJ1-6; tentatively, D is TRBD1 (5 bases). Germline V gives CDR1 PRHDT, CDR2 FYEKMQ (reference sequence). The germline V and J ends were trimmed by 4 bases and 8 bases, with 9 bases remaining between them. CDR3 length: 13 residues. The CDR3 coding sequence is TGTGCCAGCAGCTGGGCGACAGATTCACCCCTCCACTTT. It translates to CASSWATDSPLHF.

The CDR3 spells CASSQVGRLAGGLDEQFF. CDR3 sequence (DNA): TGCGCCAGCAGCCAAGTCGGGAGACTAGCGGGAGGGTTAGATGAGCAGTTCTTC. The chain couples TRBV4-1 to TRBJ2-1; 14 bases agree with TRBD2. The CDR3 extends over 18 amino acids. With 1 base clipped from V and 8 bases from J, the junction kept 10 bases outside the gene matches. Germline CDR1 reads MGHRA; CDR2 reads YSYEKL.

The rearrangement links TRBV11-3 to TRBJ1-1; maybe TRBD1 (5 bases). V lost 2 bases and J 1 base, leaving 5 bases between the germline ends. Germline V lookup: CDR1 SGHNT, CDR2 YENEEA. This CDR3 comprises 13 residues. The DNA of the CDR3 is TGTGCCAGCAGCTTACAGGGGAACACTGAAGCTTTCTTT. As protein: CASSLQGNTEAFF.

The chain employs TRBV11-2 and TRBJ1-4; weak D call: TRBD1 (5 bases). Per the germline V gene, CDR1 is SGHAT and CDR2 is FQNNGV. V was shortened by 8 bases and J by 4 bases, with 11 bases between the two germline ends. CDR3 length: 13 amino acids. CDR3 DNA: TGTGCCAGCGCGGCGGGGCTTAATGAAAAACTGTTTTTT. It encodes CASAAGLNEKLFF.

CDR3 region: CASSHRTGSLSGTEAFF. CDR3 nucleotides: TGTGCCAGCAGCCACCGGACAGGGAGTTTATCGGGCACTGAAGCTTTCTTT. The chain combines TRBV14 with TRBJ1-1, with 8 bases identical to TRBD1. The V gene's germline CDR1 is SGHDN and CDR2 FVKESK. V was pared by 3 bases and J by 4 bases, with 13 bases of the junction left unmatched. CDR3 length: 17 amino acids. The entire variable domain, with the rest obtained from reference TRBV14 and TRBJ1-1, is as follows: EAGVTQFPSHSVIEKGQTVTLRCDPISGHDNLYWYRRVMGKEIKFLLHFVKESKQDESGMPNNRFLAERTGGTYSTLKVQPAELEDSGVYFCASSHRTGSLSGTEAFFGQGTRLTVV.

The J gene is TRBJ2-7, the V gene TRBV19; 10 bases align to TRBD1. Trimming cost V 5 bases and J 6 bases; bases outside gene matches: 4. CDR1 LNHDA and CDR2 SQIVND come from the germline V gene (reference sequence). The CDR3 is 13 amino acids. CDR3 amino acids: CASSWDRGFEQYF. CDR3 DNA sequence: TGTGCCAGTAGTTGGGACAGGGGATTCGAGCAGTACTTC. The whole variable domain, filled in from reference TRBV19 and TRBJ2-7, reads DGGITQSPKYLFRKEGQNVTLSCEQNLNHDAMYWYRQDPGQGLRLIYYSQIVNDFQKGDIAEGYSVSREKKESFPLTVTSAQKNPTAFYLCASSWDRGFEQYFGPGTRLTVT.